This section outlines one TCR beta chain sequence together with its context. Mismatch with germline at one junction end may stem from a read error. This specimen includes other DNA sequences encoding the same CDR3. The CDR3 totals 14 residues. Germline V CDR1 and CDR2: SEHNR, FQNEAQ (reference sequence). Sequencing used immunoSEQ multiplex PCR; TCRdb keeps in-frame clones, though not all of them. The sample shows around 80,000 clones, 93% of them seen only once. The data are from a study of technical replicates of blood from several donors. This clonotype was sampled from a human donor in good health. Source material: T cells isolated from PBMCs. The chain carries TRBV7-9 and TRBJ2-7; D may be TRBD2 (5 bases). The CDR3 nucleotides are TGTGCTAGCAGCTCTCGAAAGAGCGGCTACGAGCAGTACTTC. It is translated as CASSSRKSGYEQYF.